The next 3 T cell receptor beta chains were all read from a single sample in a study of T cell responses to AZD1222 COVID-19 vaccine. Only in-frame clones appear in the TCRdb table, and some are missing; sequencing was by immunoSEQ multiplex PCR. The sample carries roughly 80,000 clones, roughly 85% recorded once. Material: peripheral blood, obtained on day 0 of AZD1222 vaccination. These receptors were collected from an adult in good health.

The chain couples TRBV18 to TRBJ2-3; D possibly corresponds to TRBD1 (6 bases). Germline V gene data show CDR1 as KGHSH and CDR2 as LQKENI. This CDR3 comprises 17 residues. The V end was cut by 0 bases, the J end by 2 bases, with 15 bases between. The CDR3 DNA is TGTGCCAGCTCACCACCGCGAGGACAGAGAGTCACAGATACGCAGTATTTT. This translates into CASSPPRGQRVTDTQYF.

CDR3: CASSLSGTYNEQFF. The DNA for the CDR3 is TGTGCCAGCAGCTTAAGCGGGACCTACAATGAGCAGTTCTTC. The gene calls are TRBV7-2 and TRBJ2-1; TRBD2 aligns across 7 bases. CDR3 size: 14 residues. The germline V gene encodes CDR1 SGHTA and CDR2 FQGNSA. V lost 2 bases to trimming and J lost 2 bases; unmatched junction nucleotides: 0.

This clone was found a few times. The V and J genes are TRBV5-4 and TRBJ2-7; 7 nucleotides align to TRBD1. The J segment lost 2 bases and the V segment lost 4 bases, leaving 3 bases of the junction unmatched. The germline gives CDR1 SGHNT, CDR2 YYREEE (reference sequence). CDR3 length: 13 amino acids. The CDR3 coding sequence is TGTGCCAGCAGCCGGGGACAGACCTACGAGCAGTACTTC. This gives the protein CASSRGQTYEQYF.